This TCR beta chain emerged from a study of cytomegalovirus exposure and HLA in healthy donors. Findings of the study overall: Later analysis suggested links between common viral pathogens and several top significant clusters.

The V end lost 8 bases, the J end lost 0 bases, and 16 bases lay between the germline ends. CDR3 size: 15 residues. The germline gives CDR1 LNHDA, CDR2 SQIVND (reference sequence). Although they were nominally healthy when sampled, donors likely had unrecorded immune exposures. The primer mix had 60 Vbeta and 13 Jbeta primers. Some clones are missing from TCRdb's copy, which holds only in-frame ones; the method was immunoSEQ multiplex PCR. This sample has about 130,000 clones; more than 9% occur once, and the top ten carry roughly 4.6%. This clone was seen only a few times. Its antigen is still unknown.

The sequenced material came from PBMCs. This rearrangement joins TRBV19 to TRBJ1-1, with D possibly matching TRBD1 (5 bases). The clonotype originates from a woman in her late teens or twenties in good health and CMV-seropositive. The CDR3: CASREPGGVNTEAFF. The DNA for the CDR3 is TGTGCCAGTCGCGAACCGGGGGGAGTGAACACTGAAGCTTTCTTT.